This is a list of T cell receptor beta chains from one sample in a study of blood T cell repertoires in COVID-19. Produced via immunoSEQ multiplex PCR; TCRdb's table is partial and in-frame only. The data hold about 140,000 clones, with about 82% observed a single time. Material: peripheral blood. The receptors derive from an older woman with acute or convalescent COVID-19. Both conserved end residues are part of each CDR3. The order of the fields is V gene, J gene, D gene, clone size, CDR3 protein, CDR3 DNA. The D gene is left open where the match is weak. Only part of the rows carry a size: once, few, many, or a class if the clone is expanded.

>TRBV4-3|TRBJ1-2|TRBD1|NA
CASSQKGATLRGGYTF
TGCGCCAGCAGCCAAAAGGGGGCTACTTTGAGGGGAGGCTACACCTTC
>TRBV6-2/TRBV6-3|TRBJ2-7|NA|NA
CASSYSDKGLYEQYF
TGTGCCAGCAGTTACTCTGACAAGGGGTTATACGAGCAGTACTTC
>TRBV4-1|TRBJ2-7|TRBD2|NA
CASSPLSTSQSYEQYF
TGCGCCAGCAGCCCCCTTTCGACTAGCCAGAGCTACGAGCAGTACTTC
>TRBV9|TRBJ2-3|NA|few
CASSVESATVTDTQYF
TGTGCCAGCAGCGTAGAGTCCGCGACAGTCACAGATACGCAGTATTTT
>TRBV14|TRBJ1-1|NA|NA
CASSLRTEAFF
TGTGCCAGCAGCTTACGGACAGAAGCTTTCTTT
>TRBV19|TRBJ2-6|TRBD1|NA
CATPGDRRSPPSGANVLTF
TGTGCCACTCCGGGGGACAGGCGAAGCCCTCCCTCTGGGGCCAACGTCCTGACTTTC
>TRBV6-5|TRBJ2-2|TRBD1|NA
CAGTGTNTGELFF
TGTGCCGGGACAGGGACGAACACCGGGGAGCTGTTTTTT
>TRBV5-4|TRBJ2-2|NA|NA
CASSLPGGANTGELFF
TGTGCCAGCAGCTTGCCCGGCGGTGCGAACACCGGGGAGCTGTTTTTT
>TRBV14|TRBJ1-1|NA|NA
CASSQVRGNTEAFF
TGTGCCAGCAGCCAAGTTAGGGGGAACACTGAAGCTTTCTTT
>TRBV29-1|TRBJ1-3|NA|NA
CSAGHSGNTIYF
TGCAGCGCTGGACACTCTGGAAACACCATATATTTT
>TRBV28|TRBJ2-1|TRBD1|few
CASSIDRDPRNEQFF
TGTGCCAGCAGCATTGACAGGGACCCGCGGAATGAGCAGTTCTTC
>TRBV9|TRBJ2-5|NA|NA
CASSVGSSSGTQYF
TGTGCCAGCAGCGTAGGTAGCTCCTCGGGGACCCAGTACTTC
>TRBV4-2|TRBJ2-2|NA|NA
CASSQGIGGNTGELFF
TGTGCCAGCAGCCAAGGGATCGGGGGGAACACCGGGGAGCTGTTTTTT
>TRBV7-2|TRBJ2-3|TRBD1|NA
CATGQVWSDTQYF
TGTGCCACCGGACAGGTCTGGTCAGATACGCAGTATTTT
>TRBV28|TRBJ2-2|TRBD2|NA
CASSFLLAGSGELFF
TGTGCCAGCAGTTTTCTCCTAGCGGGGAGCGGGGAGCTGTTTTTT
>TRBV27|TRBJ2-2|TRBD1|NA
CASSWQGDPAGELFF
TGTGCCAGCAGTTGGCAGGGGGATCCCGCCGGGGAGCTGTTTTTT
>TRBV6-4|TRBJ1-3|NA|once
CASSDSPGLKAGNTIYF
TGTGCCAGCAGTGACTCGCCAGGGCTAAAGGCTGGAAACACCATATATTTT
>TRBV18|TRBJ1-3|NA|NA
CASSPTGSGGNTIYF
TGTGCCAGCTCACCGACAGGATCGGGAGGAAACACCATATATTTT
>TRBV6-1|TRBJ1-6|NA|NA
CASSEAFPNSPLHF
TGTGCCAGCAGTGAAGCCTTTCCTAATTCACCCCTCCACTTT
>TRBV5-4|TRBJ2-1|TRBD2|NA
CASSSLGAGAYNEQFF
TGTGCCAGCAGCTCCCTAGGGGCGGGGGCCTACAATGAGCAGTTCTTC
>TRBV19|TRBJ1-2|TRBD1|NA
CASSIDGILGGPNYGYTF
TGTGCCAGTAGTATAGACGGCATCTTAGGGGGCCCTAACTATGGCTACACCTTC
>TRBV6-4|TRBJ2-7|NA|NA
CASSGPLLDLYEQYF
TGTGCCAGCAGTGGCCCCCTCCTGGACTTGTACGAGCAGTACTTC
>TRBV7-9|TRBJ1-1|TRBD1|NA
CASSPISRDRGLTEAFF
TGTGCCAGCAGCCCAATTTCCCGGGACAGGGGGCTCACTGAAGCTTTCTTT
>TRBV30|TRBJ1-3|NA|NA
CAWSARSNTIYF
TGTGCCTGGAGTGCTCGTTCAAACACCATATATTTT
>TRBV5-1|TRBJ2-7|NA|NA
CASSLDRTSKQYF
TGCGCCAGCAGCTTGGACAGGACCTCAAAGCAGTACTTC
>TRBV5-1|TRBJ2-1|TRBD2|NA
CASSLGLAGINEQFF
TGCGCCAGCAGCTTGGGACTAGCGGGGATCAATGAGCAGTTCTTC
>TRBV7-2|TRBJ1-3|NA|NA
CASSLASTPLSGNTIYF
TGTGCCAGCAGCTTAGCCTCGACACCTCTCTCTGGAAACACCATATATTTT
>TRBV6-2/TRBV6-3|TRBJ1-5|NA|once
CASSYLRNQPQHF
TGTGCCAGCAGTTACCTTCGCAATCAGCCCCAGCATTTT
>TRBV9|TRBJ2-5|NA|many
CASSAHEETQYF
TGTGCCAGCAGCGCCCATGAAGAGACCCAGTACTTC